These 20 T cell receptor beta chains were all obtained from the same sample, sequenced in a study of glioma-infiltrating T cells. TCR alpha and beta CDR3 regions were amplified from RNA using iRepertoire nested multiplex PCR. Via MiXCR, TCRdb re-called the multiplex PCR reads, giving one row per CDR3 protein. The data show 110,000 or so distinct CDR3 sequences, 25% to 30% seen once. Sequencing input: glioma tissue, nonneoplastic brain tissue, or PBMCs (not recorded which). Receptor source: a human donor with low-grade glioma or glioblastoma, undergoing nonglioma brain surgery, or in good health (not recorded which).

Many counts were recorded for this clonotype. The V and J genes are TRBV20-1 and TRBJ1-1; D is unresolved. Deletions cut 0 bases from V and 5 bases from J, with 16 bases between. This CDR3 comprises 15 residues. The germline V gene encodes CDR1 DFQATT and CDR2 SNEGSKA (reference sequence). The CDR3 bases are TGCAGTGCTAGAGAGGCGGTCGGTGGTGGGACTGAAGCTTTCTTT. Its protein is CSAREAVGGGTEAFF.

This clonotype was found many times. The rearrangement uses TRBV28 and TRBJ2-3; 8 bases align to TRBD1. Trimming cost V 6 bases and J 3 bases; bases outside gene matches: 11. The germline gives CDR1 MDHEN, CDR2 SYDVKM. The CDR3 consists of 16 residues. The DNA for the CDR3 is TGTGCCAGCAGAAATACCGGGACAGGAGTAACAGATACGCAGTATTTT. It yields the protein CASRNTGTGVTDTQYF.

In nucleotides, the CDR3 is TGTGCCAGCAGAACACCCCCGGGACTAGCGGGAGGGAGGGGCACAGATACGCAGTATTTT. Translating it yields CASRTPPGLAGGRGTDTQYF. This chain uses TRBV7-9 with TRBJ2-3; 16 bases are a match to TRBD2. This CDR3 is 20 amino acids long. The ends lost 6 bases at V and 1 base at J; junction bases unmatched: 13. CDR1 SEHNR and CDR2 FQNEAQ come from the germline V gene (reference sequence).

There are many counts of this clonotype. The chain couples TRBV4-1 to TRBJ1-2; D is undetermined. Germline CDR1 is MGHRA and CDR2 is YSYEKL. The CDR3 covers 14 residues. Between the trimmed V and J ends, which lost 0 bases and 2 bases, there was a span of 7 bases. CDR3 loop: CASSQDSINYGYTF. DNA of the CDR3: TGCGCCAGCAGCCAAGATTCCATAAACTATGGCTACACCTTC.

A remark on this clonotype: A much bigger clone sits one base away, suggesting this may be a read error. This chain links TRBV2 with TRBJ1-2; D not resolved. The germline gives CDR1 SNHLY, CDR2 FYNNEI. CDR3 size: 12 residues. The DNA for the CDR3 is TGTGACTGGCCGAGACGGGACTATGGCTACACCTTC. Its protein product is CDWPRRDYGYTF.

This clonotype occurred many times. The chain links TRBV20-1 to TRBJ2-1; no definite D call. V was trimmed by 3 bases and J by 12 bases, leaving 21 bases between them. The CDR3 has 14 amino acids. Germline V gene data show CDR1 as DFQATT and CDR2 as SNEGSKA (reference sequence). The CDR3 DNA reads as TGCAGTGCTAGTGAAGGCTCGAGAAAGCAAGGGCAGTTCTTC. The encoded protein is CSASEGSRKQGQFF.

This clonotype was seen many times. The chain has TRBV4-3 and TRBJ1-4, with D maybe TRBD1 (5 bases). The germline V gene has CDR1 LGHNA and CDR2 YSLEER. V was shortened by 0 bases and J by 5 bases, with 19 bases between the two germline ends. This CDR3 comprises 18 residues. Here the CDR3 reads CASSQEFAGSARNEKLFF. CDR3 sequence (DNA): TGCGCCAGCAGCCAAGAGTTTGCAGGGTCAGCGAGGAATGAAAAACTGTTTTTT.

The sample holds many counts of this clonotype. The chain couples TRBV10-3 to TRBJ2-5; 7 positions agree with TRBD1. This CDR3 region has 14 residues. The V segment lost 10 bases and the J segment 3 bases; nucleotides outside the gene matches: 11. Germline CDR1 reads ENHRY; CDR2 reads SYGVKD. This CDR3 reads CATGSLTGEETQYF. Here the CDR3 DNA reads TGTGCCACAGGCTCACTCACAGGGGAAGAGACCCAGTACTTC.

This clonotype was seen a single time. The gene calls are TRBV6-6 and TRBJ2-3, with D uncertain. Germline CDR1 and CDR2: MNHNY and SVGAGI (reference sequence). The CDR3 spans 15 residues. V was clipped by 1 base and J by 11 bases, with 19 bases between them. As DNA, the CDR3 is TGTGCCAGCAGTTACTTTAGGGTCCCCACAGACATGCAGTATTTT. Translating gives CASSYFRVPTDMQYF.

For this clonotype: This may be a read error, as it is one base from a much larger clone. The chain recombines TRBV13 with TRBJ1-1, with D hard to call. Per the germline V gene, CDR1 is PRHDT and CDR2 is FYEKMQ (reference sequence). This CDR3 has 13 amino acids. CDR3 protein: CASSIGRNTEDFF. CDR3 nucleotides: TGTGCCAGCAGCATAGGACGGAACACTGAAGATTTCTTT.

This clonotype was seen ten or more times. The J gene is TRBJ2-3, the V gene TRBV28; 7 positions match TRBD2. The CDR3 has 13 amino acids. Germline V gene sequence: CDR1 MDHEN, CDR2 SYDVKM. Losses at the gene ends were 6 bases for V and 11 bases for J; bases not matched to a gene: 11. The CDR3 DNA reads TGTGCCAGCAGCGGGAGGTTCCCTAATTGGCAGTATTTT. Translating it yields CASSGRFPNWQYF.

A word on this clonotype: Given a much more abundant clone one base away, this may be a read error. The genes are TRBV28 and TRBJ1-4, with 9 nucleotides matching TRBD1. In germline, CDR1 is MDHEN, CDR2 SYDVKM. J gave up 4 bases and V 6 bases, and 9 bases lay outside the gene matches. The CDR3 runs to 16 residues. In nucleotides, the CDR3 is TGTGCCAGCAGCTCTACTCCGACAGGGGGTAATGAAAAACTGTTTTTT. It specifies CASSSTPTGGNEKLFF.

This clonotype was detected many times. This chain joins TRBV7-2 and TRBJ2-1, with 11 positions matching TRBD2. The trim removed 3 bases at V and 1 base at J, leaving 5 bases unmatched. The CDR3 runs to 17 residues. Germline V gene sequence: CDR1 SGHTA, CDR2 FQGNSA. The CDR3 DNA is TGTGCCAGCAGCTTTAAGCCTAGCGGGAGGTCCTACAATGAGCAGTTCTTC. Translation gives CASSFKPSGRSYNEQFF.

This clonotype has only a few counts. The rearrangement links TRBV4-3 to TRBJ1-2; possible D gene TRBD1, 6 bases. Trimming pared 2 bases from V and 4 bases from J, leaving 20 bases between. CDR3 length: 17 amino acids. The germline CDR1 and CDR2 sequences are LGHNA and YSLEER. CDR3 bases: TGCGCCAGCAGCCAACCCAACCGAGGGGGTTGGAGCTATGGCTACACCTTC. Translated, it gives CASSQPNRGGWSYGYTF.

This chain connects TRBV30 to TRBJ2-5, with TRBD2 matching 9 bases. The ends lost 0 bases at V and 2 bases at J; junction bases unmatched: 1. Germline assignment: CDR1 GTSNPN and CDR2 SVGIG (reference sequence). The CDR3 runs to 14 residues. The CDR3 sequence: CAWSVTSGQETQYF. The CDR3 DNA reads as TGTGCCTGGAGTGTGACTAGCGGACAAGAGACCCAGTACTTC. Full variable domain (outside the CDR3, taken from reference TRBV30 and TRBJ2-5): SQTIHQWPATLVQPVGSPLSLECTVEGTSNPNLYWYRQAAGRGLQLLFYSVGIGQISSEVPQNLSASRPQDRQFILSSKKLLLSDSGFYLCAWSVTSGQETQYFGPGTRLLVL.

This clonotype was observed many times. This chain links TRBV20-1 with TRBJ1-3; no clear D gene. Germline values: CDR1 DFQATT, CDR2 SNEGSKA (reference sequence). The CDR3 has 13 residues. V shed 0 bases and J shed 2 bases, with 5 bases lying between them. The CDR3 is CSAREVTGNTIYF. In nucleotides, the CDR3 is TGCAGTGCTAGAGAGGTGACTGGAAACACCATATATTTT.

Only a few counts were recorded for this clonotype. The V and J genes are TRBV2 and TRBJ2-5, with D perhaps TRBD2 (5 bases). CDR1 is SNHLY and CDR2 is FYNNEI in the germline V gene. V was cut by 0 bases and J by 4 bases, with 15 bases left in between. The CDR3 loop spans 16 amino acids. The CDR3 coding sequence is TGTGCCAGCAGTGAAGCGCACACCAAGCGGTTAGAGACCCAGTACTTC. Translation gives CASSEAHTKRLETQYF.

This clonotype was counted at least ten times. This rearrangement joins TRBV20-1 to TRBJ1-6; D call uncertain. Germline V lookup: CDR1 DFQATT, CDR2 SNEGSKA (reference sequence). Trimming stripped 0 bases from V and 5 bases from J, with 8 bases between. This CDR3 comprises 14 residues. The CDR3 DNA is TGCAGTGCTAGAGAGGGCGCCCATAATTCACCCCTCCACTTT. Protein product: CSAREGAHNSPLHF.

The V call is TRBV11-2, the J call TRBJ2-7; D gene ambiguous. Trimming left V 2 bases short and J 2 bases short, with 4 bases between. CDR1 is SGHAT, CDR2 FQNNGV, per germline. The CDR3 consists of 12 residues. CDR3 sequence reads: CASSLSPYEQYF. CDR3 nucleotides: TGTGCCAGCAGCTTAAGTCCCTACGAGCAGTACTTC.

The V gene is TRBV5-4, the J gene TRBJ2-3; perhaps TRBD1 as D (5 bases). Trimming stripped 2 bases from V and 1 base from J, with 8 bases between. Germline V gene sequence: CDR1 SGHNT, CDR2 YYREEE (reference sequence). The CDR3 is made up of 14 amino acids. CDR3 in amino acids: CASSFDSRTDTQYF. In DNA form, the CDR3 reads TGTGCCAGCAGCTTCGACAGTCGCACAGATACGCAGTATTTT.